These T cell receptor beta chains were read from a single sample in a study of CXCR3-negative and CXCR3-positive naive CD8 T cells. TCRdb re-called the 5' RACE reads, yielding one record per CDR3 amino acid sequence without DNA. The sample's table shows over 20,000 distinct CDR3 sequences. Sample: naive CXCR3- CD8+ T cells from blood. These receptors were taken from a human donor in good health. Some clones in this sample may be carry-over from other donors' samples. Each CDR3 is given with its conserved first and last residue. The size entry is marked missing in some rows and otherwise reads once, few, many or a size class.

clone size: .; V gene: TRBV30; J gene: TRBJ1-1; CDR3 protein: CAWSGAGGEAFF
clone size: .; V gene: TRBV29-1; J gene: TRBJ1-2; CDR3 protein: CSVLRPGGRDYGYTF
clone size: .; V gene: TRBV6-5; J gene: TRBJ1-5; CDR3 protein: CASSLRQGRRGPQHF
clone size: .; V gene: TRBV18; J gene: TRBJ2-1; CDR3 protein: CASSPAYNEQFF
clone size: .; V gene: TRBV14; J gene: TRBJ1-1; CDR3 protein: CASSQGAGKGNTEAFF
clone size: .; V gene: TRBV29-1; J gene: TRBJ1-1; CDR3 protein: CSVAGGLNTEAFF
clone size: .; V gene: TRBV29-1; J gene: TRBJ2-7; CDR3 protein: CSVERGRPYEQYF
clone size: medium-sized; V gene: TRBV7-8; J gene: TRBJ1-2; CDR3 protein: CASWRGDVIHGYTF
clone size: medium-sized; V gene: TRBV7-9; J gene: TRBJ2-7; CDR3 protein: CASSSGAGSYEQYF
clone size: .; V gene: TRBV7-9; J gene: TRBJ1-2; CDR3 protein: CASSPSTGTGYGYTF
clone size: .; V gene: TRBV15; J gene: TRBJ2-3; CDR3 protein: CATSRDRAYSTDTQYF
clone size: .; V gene: TRBV29-1; J gene: TRBJ2-1; CDR3 protein: CSVEDLGGQWHEQFF
clone size: .; V gene: TRBV29-1; J gene: TRBJ1-2; CDR3 protein: CSVDAALEFNYGYTF
clone size: .; V gene: TRBV6-2/TRBV6-3; J gene: TRBJ2-1; CDR3 protein: CASSSDWYNEQFF
clone size: .; V gene: TRBV12-3/TRBV12-4; J gene: TRBJ1-1; CDR3 protein: CASSLVRGTEAFF
clone size: .; V gene: TRBV5-4; J gene: TRBJ2-7; CDR3 protein: CASSAGTGTYEQYF
clone size: .; V gene: TRBV9; J gene: TRBJ2-7; CDR3 protein: CASSVASGSPYEQYF
clone size: .; V gene: TRBV7-2; J gene: TRBJ2-3; CDR3 protein: CASSGPYRTDTQYF
clone size: .; V gene: TRBV20-1; J gene: TRBJ1-2; CDR3 protein: CSASPILDVGYGYTF
clone size: .; V gene: TRBV5-1; J gene: TRBJ2-1; CDR3 protein: CASSKGQGADEQFF
clone size: .; V gene: TRBV14; J gene: TRBJ2-7; CDR3 protein: CASSQAGTGYEQYF
clone size: .; V gene: TRBV7-2; J gene: TRBJ2-7; CDR3 protein: CASSLLLGDEQYF
clone size: .; V gene: TRBV7-6; J gene: TRBJ2-1; CDR3 protein: CASSLVGWGSGGTYHNEQFF
clone size: .; V gene: TRBV28; J gene: TRBJ2-7; CDR3 protein: CASSLRGYEQYF
clone size: .; V gene: TRBV7-9; J gene: TRBJ2-1; CDR3 protein: CASSSTSGRAYNEQFF
clone size: .; V gene: TRBV20-1; J gene: TRBJ2-5; CDR3 protein: CSARIRNQETQYF
clone size: .; V gene: TRBV12-3/TRBV12-4; J gene: TRBJ1-5; CDR3 protein: CASSLWPAEDNQPQHF
clone size: medium-sized; V gene: TRBV5-5; J gene: TRBJ2-1; CDR3 protein: CASSLGQIYNEQFF
clone size: .; V gene: TRBV29-1; J gene: TRBJ1-1; CDR3 protein: CSVDRAGGFDLNTEAFF
clone size: .; V gene: TRBV9; J gene: TRBJ2-7; CDR3 protein: CASSGGSGPSYEQYF
clone size: .; V gene: TRBV6-4; J gene: TRBJ2-2; CDR3 protein: CASSHGDTGELFF